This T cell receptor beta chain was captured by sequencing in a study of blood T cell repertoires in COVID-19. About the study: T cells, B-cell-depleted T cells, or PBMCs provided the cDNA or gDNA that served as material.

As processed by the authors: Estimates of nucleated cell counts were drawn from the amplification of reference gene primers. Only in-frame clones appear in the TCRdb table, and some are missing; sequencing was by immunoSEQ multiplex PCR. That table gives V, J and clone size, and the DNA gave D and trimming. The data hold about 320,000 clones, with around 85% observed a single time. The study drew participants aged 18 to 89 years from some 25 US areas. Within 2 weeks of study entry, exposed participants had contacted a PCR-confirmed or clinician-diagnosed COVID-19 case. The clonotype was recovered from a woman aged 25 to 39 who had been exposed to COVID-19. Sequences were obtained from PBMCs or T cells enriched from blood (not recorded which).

CDR3 coding DNA: TGTGCCAGCAGTAGGCGGGAGGGGCGGCCCTACGAGCAGTACTTC. It codes for CASSRREGRPYEQYF. This chain links TRBV27 with TRBJ2-7; TRBD2 matches at 9 bases. CDR1 is MNHEY, CDR2 SMNVEV, per germline (reference sequence). This CDR3 is 15 amino acids long. V lost 5 bases, J lost 2 bases, and 7 bases stayed unmatched.